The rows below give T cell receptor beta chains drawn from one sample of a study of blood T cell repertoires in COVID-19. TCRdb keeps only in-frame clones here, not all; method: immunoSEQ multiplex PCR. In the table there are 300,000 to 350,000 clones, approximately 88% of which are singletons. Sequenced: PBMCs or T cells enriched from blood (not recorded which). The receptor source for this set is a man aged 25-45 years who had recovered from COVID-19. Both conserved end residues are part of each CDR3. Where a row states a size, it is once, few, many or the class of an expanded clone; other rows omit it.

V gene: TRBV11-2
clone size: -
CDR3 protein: CASSQERGRYNEQFF

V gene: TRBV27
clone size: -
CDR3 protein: CASSRTGGNYGYTF

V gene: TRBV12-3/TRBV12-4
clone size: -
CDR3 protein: CASSQGAETQYF

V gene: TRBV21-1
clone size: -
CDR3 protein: CASSTIRGINQPQHF

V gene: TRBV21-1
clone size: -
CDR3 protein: CASSKVRGFPYEQYF

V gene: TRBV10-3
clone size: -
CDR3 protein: CAISDSGPPNTQYF

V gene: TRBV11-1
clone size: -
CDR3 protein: CASSFNGAYEQYF

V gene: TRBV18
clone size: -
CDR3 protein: CASSPERTDLNYGYTF

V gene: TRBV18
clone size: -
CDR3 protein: CASSPLQVANYGYTF

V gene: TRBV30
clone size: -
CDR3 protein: CAWNWGGGTDTQYF

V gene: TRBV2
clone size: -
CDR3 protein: CASSPRRSFSENTEAFF

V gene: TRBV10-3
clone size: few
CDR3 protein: CAIREGGQGREQYF

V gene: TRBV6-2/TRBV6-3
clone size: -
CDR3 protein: CASSYGGARRAFF

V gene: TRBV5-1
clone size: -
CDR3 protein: CASSLYRAQTQYF

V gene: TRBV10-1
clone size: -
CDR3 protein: CASSDPQQGGTQYF